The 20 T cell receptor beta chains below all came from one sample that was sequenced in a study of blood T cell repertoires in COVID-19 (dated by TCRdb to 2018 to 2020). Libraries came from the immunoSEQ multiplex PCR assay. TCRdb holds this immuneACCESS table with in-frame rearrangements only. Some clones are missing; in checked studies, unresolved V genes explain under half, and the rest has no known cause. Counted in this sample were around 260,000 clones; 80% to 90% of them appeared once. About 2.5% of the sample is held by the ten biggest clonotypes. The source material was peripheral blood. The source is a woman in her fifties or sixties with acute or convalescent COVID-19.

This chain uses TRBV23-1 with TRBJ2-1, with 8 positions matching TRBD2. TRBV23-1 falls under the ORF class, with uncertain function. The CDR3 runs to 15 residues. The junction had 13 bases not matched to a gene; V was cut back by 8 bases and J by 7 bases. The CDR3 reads CASPRLAGGINEQFF. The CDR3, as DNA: TGCGCCAGCCCCCGTCTTGCGGGAGGAATAAATGAGCAGTTCTTC.

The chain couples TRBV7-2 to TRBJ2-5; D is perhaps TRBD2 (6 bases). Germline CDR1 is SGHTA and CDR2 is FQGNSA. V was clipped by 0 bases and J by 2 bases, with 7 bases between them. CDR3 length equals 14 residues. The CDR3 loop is CASSLAGGQETQYF. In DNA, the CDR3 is TGTGCCAGCAGCTTAGCGGGAGGACAAGAGACCCAGTACTTC.

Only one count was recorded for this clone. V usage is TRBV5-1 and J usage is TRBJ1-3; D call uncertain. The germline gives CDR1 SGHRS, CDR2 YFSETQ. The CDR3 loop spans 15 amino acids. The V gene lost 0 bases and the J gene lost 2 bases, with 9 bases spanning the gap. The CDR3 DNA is TGCGCCAGCAGCTTGGCCGACTACCCTGGAAACACCATATATTTT. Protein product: CASSLADYPGNTIYF.

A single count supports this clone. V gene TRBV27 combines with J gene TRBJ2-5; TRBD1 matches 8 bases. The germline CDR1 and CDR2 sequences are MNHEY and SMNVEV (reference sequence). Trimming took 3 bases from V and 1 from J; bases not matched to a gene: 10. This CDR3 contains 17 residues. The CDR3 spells CASSFLRTGRAQETQYF. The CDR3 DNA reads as TGTGCCAGCAGTTTTCTCAGGACAGGGCGGGCCCAAGAGACCCAGTACTTC.

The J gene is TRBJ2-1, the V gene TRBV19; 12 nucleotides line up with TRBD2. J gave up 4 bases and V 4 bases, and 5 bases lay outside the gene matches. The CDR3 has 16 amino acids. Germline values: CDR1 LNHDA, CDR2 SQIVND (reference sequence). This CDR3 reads CASSTSGLAGYNEQFF. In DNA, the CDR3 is TGTGCCAGTAGTACATCCGGACTAGCGGGGTACAATGAGCAGTTCTTC. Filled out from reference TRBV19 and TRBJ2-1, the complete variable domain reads DGGITQSPKYLFRKEGQNVTLSCEQNLNHDAMYWYRQDPGQGLRLIYYSQIVNDFQKGDIAEGYSVSREKKESFPLTVTSAQKNPTAFYLCASSTSGLAGYNEQFFGPGTRLTVL.

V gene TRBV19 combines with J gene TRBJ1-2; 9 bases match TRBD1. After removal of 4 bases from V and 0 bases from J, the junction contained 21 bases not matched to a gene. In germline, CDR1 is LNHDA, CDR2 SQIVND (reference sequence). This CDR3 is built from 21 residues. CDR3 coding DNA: TGTGCCAGTAGTACATCAGAACAAAGGAACAGGGGGCCGCAGGCTAACTATGGCTACACCTTC. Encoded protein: CASSTSEQRNRGPQANYGYTF. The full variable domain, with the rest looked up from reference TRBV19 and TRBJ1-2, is DGGITQSPKYLFRKEGQNVTLSCEQNLNHDAMYWYRQDPGQGLRLIYYSQIVNDFQKGDIAEGYSVSREKKESFPLTVTSAQKNPTAFYLCASSTSEQRNRGPQANYGYTFGSGTRLTVV.

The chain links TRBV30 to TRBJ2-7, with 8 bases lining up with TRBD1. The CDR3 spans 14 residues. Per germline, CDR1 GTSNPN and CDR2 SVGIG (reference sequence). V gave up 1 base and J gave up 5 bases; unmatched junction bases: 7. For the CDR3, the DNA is TGTGCCTGGAGTGAGGGACAGGAGCTTCACGAGCAGTACTTC. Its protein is CAWSEGQELHEQYF.

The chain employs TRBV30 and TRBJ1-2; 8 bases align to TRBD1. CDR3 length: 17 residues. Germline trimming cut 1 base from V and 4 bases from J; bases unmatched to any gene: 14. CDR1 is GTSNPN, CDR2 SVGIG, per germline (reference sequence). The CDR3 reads CAWSETSAGQEFYGYTF. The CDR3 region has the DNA TGTGCCTGGAGTGAGACCTCGGCGGGACAGGAATTCTATGGCTACACCTTC.

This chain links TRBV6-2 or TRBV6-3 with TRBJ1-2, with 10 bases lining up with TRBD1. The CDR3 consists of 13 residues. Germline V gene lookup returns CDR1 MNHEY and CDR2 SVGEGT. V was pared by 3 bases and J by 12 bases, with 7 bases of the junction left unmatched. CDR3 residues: CASSYWGTGEDTF. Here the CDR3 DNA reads TGTGCCAGCAGTTATTGGGGGACAGGGGAAGACACCTTC.

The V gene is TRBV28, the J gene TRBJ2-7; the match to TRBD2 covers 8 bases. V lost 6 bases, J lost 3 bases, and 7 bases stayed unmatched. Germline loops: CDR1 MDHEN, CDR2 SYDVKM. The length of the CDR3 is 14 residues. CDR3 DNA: TGTGCCAGCAGCACCACGGGACTAGGCTACGAGCAGTACTTC. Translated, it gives CASSTTGLGYEQYF.

CDR3 loop: CSASTWSSGADTQYF. The CDR3 coding sequence is TGCAGTGCTAGTACTTGGAGTAGCGGGGCAGATACGCAGTATTTT. This chain connects TRBV20-1 to TRBJ2-3; TRBD2 matches at 8 bases. V shed 3 bases and J 4 bases; nucleotides not matched to a gene: 9. Germline assignment: CDR1 DFQATT and CDR2 SNEGSKA (reference sequence). The CDR3 contains 15 residues.

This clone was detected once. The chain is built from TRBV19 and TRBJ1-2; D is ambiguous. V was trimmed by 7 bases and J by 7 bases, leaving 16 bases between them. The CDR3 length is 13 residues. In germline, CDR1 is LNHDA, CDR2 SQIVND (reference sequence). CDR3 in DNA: TGTGCCAGTACCTCTTATTACAGTTTTGGCTACACCTTC. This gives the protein CASTSYYSFGYTF.

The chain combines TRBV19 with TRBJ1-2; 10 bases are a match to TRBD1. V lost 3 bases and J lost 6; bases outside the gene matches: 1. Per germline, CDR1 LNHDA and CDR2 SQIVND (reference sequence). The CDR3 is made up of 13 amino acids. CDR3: CASSIGTGDGYTF. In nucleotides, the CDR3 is TGTGCCAGTAGTATCGGGACAGGGGATGGCTACACCTTC. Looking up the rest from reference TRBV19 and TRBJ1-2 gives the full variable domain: DGGITQSPKYLFRKEGQNVTLSCEQNLNHDAMYWYRQDPGQGLRLIYYSQIVNDFQKGDIAEGYSVSREKKESFPLTVTSAQKNPTAFYLCASSIGTGDGYTFGSGTRLTVV.

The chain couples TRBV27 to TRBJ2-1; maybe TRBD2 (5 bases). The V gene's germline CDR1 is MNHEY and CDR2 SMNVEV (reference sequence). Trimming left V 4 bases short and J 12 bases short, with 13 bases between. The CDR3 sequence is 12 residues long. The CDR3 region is CASSSGLRVQFF. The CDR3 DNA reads TGTGCCAGCAGTTCTGGACTTCGAGTGCAGTTCTTC.

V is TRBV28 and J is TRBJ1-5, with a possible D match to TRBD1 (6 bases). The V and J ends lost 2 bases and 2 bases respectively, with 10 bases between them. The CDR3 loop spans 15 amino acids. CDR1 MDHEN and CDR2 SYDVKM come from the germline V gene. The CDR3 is CASSLLPGGNQPQHF. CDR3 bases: TGTGCCAGCAGTTTACTACCAGGGGGCAATCAGCCCCAGCATTTT.

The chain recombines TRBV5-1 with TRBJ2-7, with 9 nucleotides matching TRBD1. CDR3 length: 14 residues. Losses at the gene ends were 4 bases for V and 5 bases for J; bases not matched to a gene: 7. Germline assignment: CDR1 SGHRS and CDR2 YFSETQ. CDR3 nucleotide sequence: TGCGCCAGCAGCCGGGACAGGGATTCCCACGAGCAGTACTTC. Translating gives CASSRDRDSHEQYF.

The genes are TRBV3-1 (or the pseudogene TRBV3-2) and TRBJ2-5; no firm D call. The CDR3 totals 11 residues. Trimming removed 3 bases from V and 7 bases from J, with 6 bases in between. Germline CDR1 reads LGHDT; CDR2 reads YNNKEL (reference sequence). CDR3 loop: CASSQSWTQYF. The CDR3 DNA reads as TGTGCCAGCAGCCAGTCGTGGACCCAGTACTTC.

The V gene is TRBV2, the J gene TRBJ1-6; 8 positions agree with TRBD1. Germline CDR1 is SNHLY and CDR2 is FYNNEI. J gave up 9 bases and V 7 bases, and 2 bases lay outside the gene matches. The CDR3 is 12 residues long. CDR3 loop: CASTGGISPLHF. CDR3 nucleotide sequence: TGTGCCAGCACAGGGGGCATTTCACCCCTCCACTTT. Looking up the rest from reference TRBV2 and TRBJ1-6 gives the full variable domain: EPEVTQTPSHQVTQMGQEVILRCVPISNHLYFYWYRQILGQKVEFLVSFYNNEISEKSEIFDDQFSVERPDGSNFTLKIRSTKLEDSAMYFCASTGGISPLHFGNGTRLTVT.

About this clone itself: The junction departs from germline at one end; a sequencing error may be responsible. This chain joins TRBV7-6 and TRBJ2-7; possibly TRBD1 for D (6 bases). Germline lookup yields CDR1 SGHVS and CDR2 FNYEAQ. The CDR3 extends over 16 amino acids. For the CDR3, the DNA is TGTACCAGCAGCTTAGCATTTTACAGGGACTCCTACGAGCAGTACTTC. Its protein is CTSSLAFYRDSYEQYF. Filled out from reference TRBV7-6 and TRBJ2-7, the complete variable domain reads GAGVSQSPRYKVTKRGQDVALRCDPISGHVSLYWYRQALGQGPEFLTYFNYEAQQDKSGLPNDRFSAERPEGSISTLTIQRTEQRDSAMYRCTSSLAFYRDSYEQYFGPGTRLTVT.

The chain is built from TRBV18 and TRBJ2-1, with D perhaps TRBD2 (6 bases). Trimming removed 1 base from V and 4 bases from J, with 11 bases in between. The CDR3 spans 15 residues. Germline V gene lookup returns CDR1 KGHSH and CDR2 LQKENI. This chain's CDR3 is CASSPRSSEYNEQFF. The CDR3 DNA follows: TGTGCCAGCTCACCACGGTCTAGCGAGTACAATGAGCAGTTCTTC.